This TCR beta chain derives from a study of T cell changes during pregnancy in multiple sclerosis. The sample holds one count of this clone. This CDR3 has 15 amino acids. With V trimmed by 6 bases and J by 2 bases, 10 bases remained unmatched. In germline, CDR1 is MNHNY, CDR2 SVGAGI (reference sequence). Libraries were prepared by immunoSEQ multiplex PCR; TCRdb keeps only in-frame clonotypes and omits some of them. This sample has tens of thousands of clones; around 89% occur once, and the top ten carry roughly 8.5%. This TCR derives from a female donor with multiple sclerosis, enrolled in a pregnancy study. The sample was CD8+ T cells from peripheral blood mononuclear cells, taken in the second trimester of pregnancy. The V and J genes are TRBV6-6 and TRBJ2-7; TRBD1 agrees at 7 bases. The CDR3 nucleotides are TGTGCCAGCAGCCAAGCTTCGGGGACAGCCTACGAGCAGTACTTC. Protein: CASSQASGTAYEQYF.